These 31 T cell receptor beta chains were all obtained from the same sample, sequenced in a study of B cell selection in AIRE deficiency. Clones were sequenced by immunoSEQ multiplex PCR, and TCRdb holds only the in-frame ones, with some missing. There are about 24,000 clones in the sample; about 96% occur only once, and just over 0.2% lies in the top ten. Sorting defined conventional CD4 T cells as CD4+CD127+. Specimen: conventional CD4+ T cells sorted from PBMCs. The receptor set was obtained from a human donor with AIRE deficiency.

CDR3 sequence (DNA): TGTGCCAGCTCACCACCTGTCGGGACTAGCGGGAACAATGAGCAGTTCTTC. This codes for CASSPPVGTSGNNEQFF. This rearrangement joins TRBV18 to TRBJ2-1; 13 nucleotides agree with TRBD2. The CDR3 loop spans 17 amino acids. Trimming cost V 0 bases and J 5 bases; bases outside gene matches: 4. Germline loops: CDR1 KGHSH, CDR2 LQKENI.

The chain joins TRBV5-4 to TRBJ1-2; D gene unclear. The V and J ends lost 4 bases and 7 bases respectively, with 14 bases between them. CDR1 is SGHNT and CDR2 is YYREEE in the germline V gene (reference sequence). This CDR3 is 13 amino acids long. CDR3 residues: CASSDTGRGGYTF. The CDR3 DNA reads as TGTGCCAGCAGCGATACTGGACGGGGTGGCTACACCTTC. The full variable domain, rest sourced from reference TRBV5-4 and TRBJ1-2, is ETGVTQSPTHLIKTRGQQVTLRCSSQSGHNTVSWYQQALGQGPQFIFQYYREEENGRGNFPPRFSGLQFPNYSSELNVNALELDDSALYLCASSDTGRGGYTFGSGTRLTVV.

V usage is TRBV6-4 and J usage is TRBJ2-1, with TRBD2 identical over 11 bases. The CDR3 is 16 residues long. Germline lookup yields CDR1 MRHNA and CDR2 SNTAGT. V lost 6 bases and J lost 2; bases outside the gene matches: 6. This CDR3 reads CASSYLAGGAYNEQFF. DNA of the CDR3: TGTGCCAGCAGCTATCTAGCGGGGGGAGCCTACAATGAGCAGTTCTTC.

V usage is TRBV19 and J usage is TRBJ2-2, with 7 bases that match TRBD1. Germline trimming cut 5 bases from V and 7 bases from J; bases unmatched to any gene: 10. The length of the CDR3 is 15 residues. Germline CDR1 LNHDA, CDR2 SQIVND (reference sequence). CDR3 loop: CASSPQGRRGGELFF. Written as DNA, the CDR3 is TGTGCCAGTAGTCCACAGGGGAGAAGGGGCGGGGAGCTGTTTTTT.

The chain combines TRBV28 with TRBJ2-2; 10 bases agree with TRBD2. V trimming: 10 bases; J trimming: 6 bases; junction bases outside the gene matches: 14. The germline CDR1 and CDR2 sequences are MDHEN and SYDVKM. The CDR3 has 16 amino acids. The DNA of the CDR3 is TGTGCCACTGAGCCTAAGGGACTAGCGATCCCCGGGGAGCTGTTTTTT. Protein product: CATEPKGLAIPGELFF.

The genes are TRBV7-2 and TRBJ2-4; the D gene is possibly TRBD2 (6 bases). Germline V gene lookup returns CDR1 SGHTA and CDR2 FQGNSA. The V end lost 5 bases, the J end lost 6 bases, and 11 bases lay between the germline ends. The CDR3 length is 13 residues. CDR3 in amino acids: CASSPRDLNIQYF. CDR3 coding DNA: TGTGCCAGCAGCCCACGGGACTTAAACATTCAGTACTTC.

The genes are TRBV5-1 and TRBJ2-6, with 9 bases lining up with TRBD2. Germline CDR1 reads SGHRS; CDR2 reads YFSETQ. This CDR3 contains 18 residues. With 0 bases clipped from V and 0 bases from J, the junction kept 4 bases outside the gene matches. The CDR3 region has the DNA TGCGCCAGCAGCTTGGTAGCTAGCGGGATCTCTGGGGCCAACGTCCTGACTTTC. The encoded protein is CASSLVASGISGANVLTF.

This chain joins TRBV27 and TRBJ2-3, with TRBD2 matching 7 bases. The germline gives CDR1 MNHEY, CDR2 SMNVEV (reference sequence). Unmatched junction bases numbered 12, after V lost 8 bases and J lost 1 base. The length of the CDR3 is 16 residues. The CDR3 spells CASSKLTTSRTDTQYF. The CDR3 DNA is TGTGCCAGCTCAAAGTTAACGACTAGCCGCACAGATACGCAGTATTTT.

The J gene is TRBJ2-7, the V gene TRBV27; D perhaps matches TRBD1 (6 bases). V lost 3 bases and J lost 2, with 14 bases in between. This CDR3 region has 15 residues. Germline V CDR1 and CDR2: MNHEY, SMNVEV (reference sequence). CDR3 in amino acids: CASSFRGTGPYEQYF. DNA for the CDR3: TGTGCCAGCAGTTTTCGTGGCACAGGGCCCTACGAGCAGTACTTC.

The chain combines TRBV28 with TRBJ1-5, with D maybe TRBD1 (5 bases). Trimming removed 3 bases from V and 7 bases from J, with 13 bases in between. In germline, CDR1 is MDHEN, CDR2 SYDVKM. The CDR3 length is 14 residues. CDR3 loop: CASSFRGAGQPQHF. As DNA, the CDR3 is TGTGCCAGCAGTTTTAGGGGCGCGGGGCAGCCCCAGCATTTT.

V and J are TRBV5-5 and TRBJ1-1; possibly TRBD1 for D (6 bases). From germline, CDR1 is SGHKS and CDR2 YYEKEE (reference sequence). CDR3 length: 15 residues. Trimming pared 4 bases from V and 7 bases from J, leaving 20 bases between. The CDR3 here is CASSRERQVGGEAFF. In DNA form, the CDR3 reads TGTGCCAGCAGCCGAGAGCGACAGGTTGGGGGTGAAGCTTTCTTT. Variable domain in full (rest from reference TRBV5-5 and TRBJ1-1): DAGVTQSPTHLIKTRGQQVTLRCSPISGHKSVSWYQQVLGQGPQFIFQYYEKEERGRGNFPDRFSARQFPNYSSELNVNALLLGDSALYLCASSRERQVGGEAFFGQGTRLTVV.

CDR3 nucleotides: TGTGCCAGCAGCTTAACCGGGATGACAAGAGATACGCAGTATTTT. Translated: CASSLTGMTRDTQYF. J is TRBJ2-3 and V is TRBV27, with a possible D match to TRBD2 (5 bases). The germline CDR1 and CDR2 sequences are MNHEY and SMNVEV (reference sequence). With 6 bases removed from V and 5 bases from J, the gap between germline ends came to 18 bases. The CDR3 spans 15 residues.

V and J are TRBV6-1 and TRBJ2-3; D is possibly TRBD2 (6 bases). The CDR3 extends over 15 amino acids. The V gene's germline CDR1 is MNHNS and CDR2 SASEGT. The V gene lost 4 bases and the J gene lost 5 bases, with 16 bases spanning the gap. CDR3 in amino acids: CASSARDFRGDTQYF. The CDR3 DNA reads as TGTGCCAGCAGTGCCCGGGACTTTCGGGGAGATACGCAGTATTTT.

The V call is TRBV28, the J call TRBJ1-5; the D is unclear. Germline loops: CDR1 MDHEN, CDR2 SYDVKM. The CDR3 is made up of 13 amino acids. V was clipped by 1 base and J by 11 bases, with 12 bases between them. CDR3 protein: CASSLLGAQAQHF. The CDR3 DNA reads TGTGCCAGCAGTTTATTGGGTGCTCAAGCCCAGCATTTT.

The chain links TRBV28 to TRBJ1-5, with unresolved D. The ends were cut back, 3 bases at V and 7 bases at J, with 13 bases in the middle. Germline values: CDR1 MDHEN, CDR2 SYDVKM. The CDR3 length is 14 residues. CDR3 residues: CASSLAPAQQPQHF. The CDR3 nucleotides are TGTGCCAGCAGTTTGGCCCCGGCACAGCAGCCCCAGCATTTT.

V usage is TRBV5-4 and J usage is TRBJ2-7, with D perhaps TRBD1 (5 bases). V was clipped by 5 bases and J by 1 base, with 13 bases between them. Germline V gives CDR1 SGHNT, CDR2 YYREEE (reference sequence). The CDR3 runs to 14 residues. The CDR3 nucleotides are TGTGCCAGCAGAACCGACAGACCTTCCTACGAGCAGTACTTC. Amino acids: CASRTDRPSYEQYF.

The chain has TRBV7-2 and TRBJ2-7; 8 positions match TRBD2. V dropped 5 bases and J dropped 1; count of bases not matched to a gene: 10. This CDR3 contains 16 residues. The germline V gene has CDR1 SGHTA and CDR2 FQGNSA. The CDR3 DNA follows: TGTGCCAGCAGCCGAACGGGCGGGGGGACTTCCTACGAGCAGTACTTC. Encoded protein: CASSRTGGGTSYEQYF.

DNA for the CDR3: TGTGCCAGCACCGTCGGTGGGGGGCGAGGGAACACTGAAGCTTTCTTT. Translating gives CASTVGGGRGNTEAFF. This chain uses TRBV14 with TRBJ1-1; possibly TRBD1 for D (6 bases). The CDR3 extends over 16 amino acids. Between the trimmed V and J ends, which lost 7 bases and 1 base, there was a span of 19 bases. Germline-derived CDR1 and CDR2 are SGHDN and FVKESK.

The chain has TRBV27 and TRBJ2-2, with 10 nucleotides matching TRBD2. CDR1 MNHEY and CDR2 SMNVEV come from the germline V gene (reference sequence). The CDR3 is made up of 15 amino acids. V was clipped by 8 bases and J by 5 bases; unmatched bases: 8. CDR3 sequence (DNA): TGTGCCAGCCGACCTAGCGGGAGAGAAACCGGGGAGCTGTTTTTT. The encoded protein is CASRPSGRETGELFF.

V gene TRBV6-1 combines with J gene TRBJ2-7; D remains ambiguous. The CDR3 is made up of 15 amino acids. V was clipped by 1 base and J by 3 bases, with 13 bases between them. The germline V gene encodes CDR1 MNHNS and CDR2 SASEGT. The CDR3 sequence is CASSEGASTIYEQYF. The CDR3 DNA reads TGTGCCAGCAGTGAAGGGGCGTCCACCATCTACGAGCAGTACTTC.

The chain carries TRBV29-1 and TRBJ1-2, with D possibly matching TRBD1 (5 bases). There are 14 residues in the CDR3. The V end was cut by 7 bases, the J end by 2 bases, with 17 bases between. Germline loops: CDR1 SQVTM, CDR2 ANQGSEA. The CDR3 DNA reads TGCAGCGCCCGGGGCGGGGCGAGAAACTATGGCTACACCTTC. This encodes CSARGGARNYGYTF.

The CDR3 region has the DNA TGTGCCAGTAGTATACAGTCGTTCGCGAACACCGGGGAGCTGTTTTTT. Amino acids: CASSIQSFANTGELFF. The chain couples TRBV19 to TRBJ2-2; D ambiguous. V shed 2 bases and J shed 0 bases, with 10 bases lying between them. This CDR3 comprises 16 residues. Germline V gene sequence: CDR1 LNHDA, CDR2 SQIVND (reference sequence).

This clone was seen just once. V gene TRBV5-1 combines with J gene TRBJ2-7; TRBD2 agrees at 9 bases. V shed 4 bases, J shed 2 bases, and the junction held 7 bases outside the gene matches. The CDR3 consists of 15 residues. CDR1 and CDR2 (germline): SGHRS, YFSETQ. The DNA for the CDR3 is TGCGCCAGCAGCAGGGGACTAGCTGAAACCTACGAGCAGTACTTC. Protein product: CASSRGLAETYEQYF. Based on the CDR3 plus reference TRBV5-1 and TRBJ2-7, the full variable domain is KAGVTQTPRYLIKTRGQQVTLSCSPISGHRSVSWYQQTPGQGLQFLFEYFSETQRNKGNFPGRFSGRQFSNSRSEMNVSTLELGDSALYLCASSRGLAETYEQYFGPGTRLTVT.

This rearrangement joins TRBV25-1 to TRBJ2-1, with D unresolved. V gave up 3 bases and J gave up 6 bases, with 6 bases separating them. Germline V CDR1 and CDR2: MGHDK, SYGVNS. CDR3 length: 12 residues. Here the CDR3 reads CASSDTINEQFF. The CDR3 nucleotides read TGTGCCAGCAGTGATACCATCAATGAGCAGTTCTTC.

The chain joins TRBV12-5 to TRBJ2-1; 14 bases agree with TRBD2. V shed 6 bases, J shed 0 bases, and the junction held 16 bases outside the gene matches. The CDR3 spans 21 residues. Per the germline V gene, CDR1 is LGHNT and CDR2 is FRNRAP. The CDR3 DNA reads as TGTGCTAGTGGATCTACCCCAGGGACTAGCGGGAGCCCAAGCTCCTACAATGAGCAGTTCTTC. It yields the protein CASGSTPGTSGSPSSYNEQFF.

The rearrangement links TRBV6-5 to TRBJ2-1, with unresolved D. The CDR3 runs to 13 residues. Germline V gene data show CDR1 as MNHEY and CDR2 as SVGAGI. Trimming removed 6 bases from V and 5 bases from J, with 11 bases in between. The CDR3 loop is CASRPRPNNEQFF. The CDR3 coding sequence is TGTGCCAGCAGGCCCCGACCGAACAATGAGCAGTTCTTC.

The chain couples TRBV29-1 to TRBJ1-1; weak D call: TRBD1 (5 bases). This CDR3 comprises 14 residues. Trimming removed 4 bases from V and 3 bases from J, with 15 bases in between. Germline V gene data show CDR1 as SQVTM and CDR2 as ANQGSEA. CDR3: CSVAVRGSYTEAFF. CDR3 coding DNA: TGCAGCGTTGCGGTTAGGGGCTCTTACACTGAAGCTTTCTTT.

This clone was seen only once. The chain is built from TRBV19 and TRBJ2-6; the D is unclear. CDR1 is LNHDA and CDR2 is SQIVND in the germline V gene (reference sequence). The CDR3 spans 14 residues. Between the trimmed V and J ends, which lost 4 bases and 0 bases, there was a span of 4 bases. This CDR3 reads CASSTDSGANVLTF. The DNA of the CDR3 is TGTGCCAGTAGTACGGACTCTGGGGCCAACGTCCTGACTTTC.

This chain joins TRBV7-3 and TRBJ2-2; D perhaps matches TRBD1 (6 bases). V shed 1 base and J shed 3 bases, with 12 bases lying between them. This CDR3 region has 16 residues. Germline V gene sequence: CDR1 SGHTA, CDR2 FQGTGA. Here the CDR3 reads CASSLMGAPDTGELFF. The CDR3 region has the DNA TGTGCCAGCAGCTTAATGGGGGCGCCGGACACCGGGGAGCTGTTTTTT.

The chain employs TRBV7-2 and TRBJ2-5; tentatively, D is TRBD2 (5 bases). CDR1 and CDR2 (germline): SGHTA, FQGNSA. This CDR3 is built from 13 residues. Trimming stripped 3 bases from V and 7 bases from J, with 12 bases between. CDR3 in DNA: TGTGCCAGCAGCTTCGGTCGGGAAGGGACCCAGTACTTC. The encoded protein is CASSFGREGTQYF.

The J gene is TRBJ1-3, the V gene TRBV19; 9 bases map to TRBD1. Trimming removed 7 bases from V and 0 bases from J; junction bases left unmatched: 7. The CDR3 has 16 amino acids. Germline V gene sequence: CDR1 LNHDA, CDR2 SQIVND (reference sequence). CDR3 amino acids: CASTRTGVFSGNTIYF. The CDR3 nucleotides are TGTGCCAGTACTCGGACAGGGGTCTTCTCTGGAAACACCATATATTTT.